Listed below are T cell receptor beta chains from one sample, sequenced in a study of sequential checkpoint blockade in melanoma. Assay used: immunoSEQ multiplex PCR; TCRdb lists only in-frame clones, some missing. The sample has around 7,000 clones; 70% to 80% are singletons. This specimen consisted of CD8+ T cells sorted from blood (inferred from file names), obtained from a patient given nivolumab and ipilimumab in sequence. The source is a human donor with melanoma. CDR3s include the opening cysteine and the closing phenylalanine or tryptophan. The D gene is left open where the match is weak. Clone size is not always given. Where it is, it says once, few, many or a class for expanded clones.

DNA: TGTGCCAGCAGCAGACTAGCGGGAGGACCTTACAATGAGCAGTTCTTC; CDR3: CASSRLAGGPYNEQFF; size: -; V: TRBV7-3; D: TRBD2; J: TRBJ2-1
DNA: TGCGCCAGCAGCCGCCCAGCGGGAGTAAACACCGGGGAGCTGTTTTTT; CDR3: CASSRPAGVNTGELFF; size: -; V: TRBV4-1; D: TRBD2; J: TRBJ2-2
DNA: TGCGCCAGCAGCCCTAGCGGGAGGACCTACGAGCAGTACTTC; CDR3: CASSPSGRTYEQYF; size: -; V: TRBV4-1; D: TRBD2; J: TRBJ2-7
DNA: TGTGCCAGCAGCTCCTTGTGGCTAGCGGAGGTGGGGACAGATACGCAGTATTTT; CDR3: CASSSLWLAEVGTDTQYF; size: -; V: TRBV5-6; D: TRBD2; J: TRBJ2-3
DNA: TGTGCCAGCAGCTTGACAGCTAGCAATCAGCCCCAGCATTTT; CDR3: CASSLTASNQPQHF; size: -; V: TRBV7-9; D: -; J: TRBJ1-5
DNA: TGTGCCAGCAGTCCTCCGCCCGGGACAGGGGGTTGGGGGACTGAAGCTTTCTTT; CDR3: CASSPPPGTGGWGTEAFF; size: -; V: TRBV27; D: TRBD1; J: TRBJ1-1
DNA: TGTGCCAGCAGCTTAGCGGGACTATCGGGAGGGCCGTTCTCCTACGAACAGTACTTC; CDR3: CASSLAGLSGGPFSYEQYF; size: -; V: TRBV7-8; D: TRBD2; J: TRBJ2-7
DNA: TGCGCCAGCAGCCTGGGACTAGCGGGAGACATTCAGTACTTC; CDR3: CASSLGLAGDIQYF; size: -; V: TRBV4-1; D: TRBD2; J: TRBJ2-4
DNA: TGTGCCAGCAGTGCCGCTTCCGGCTACGAGCAGTACTTC; CDR3: CASSAASGYEQYF; size: -; V: TRBV25-1; D: -; J: TRBJ2-7
DNA: TGTGCCAGCAGCCCGGGTCGGGACAGGGTTTACGAGCAGTACTTC; CDR3: CASSPGRDRVYEQYF; size: -; V: TRBV7-9; D: TRBD1; J: TRBJ2-7
DNA: TGTGCCTGGAGTGGATCCGGGACAGACGTTGAAAAACTGTTTTTT; CDR3: CAWSGSGTDVEKLFF; size: -; V: TRBV30; D: TRBD1; J: TRBJ1-4
DNA: TGTGCCAGCGTAGCTACCCTAGCGAGCACAGATACGCAGTATTTT; CDR3: CASVATLASTDTQYF; size: -; V: TRBV11-2; D: -; J: TRBJ2-3
DNA: TGTGCCAGCAGCCACGCGCCGGCCTACGAGCAGTACTTC; CDR3: CASSHAPAYEQYF; size: -; V: TRBV4-2; D: -; J: TRBJ2-7
DNA: TGTGCCAGCAGTTCCTACGCTGGGACTCAACGGGGGAACACTGAAGCTTTCTTT; CDR3: CASSSYAGTQRGNTEAFF; size: -; V: TRBV28; D: -; J: TRBJ1-1
DNA: TGTGCCAGTAGTAAGGGGAGCGGGACTTTTGAGACCCAGTACTTC; CDR3: CASSKGSGTFETQYF; size: -; V: TRBV19; D: TRBD2; J: TRBJ2-5
DNA: TGTGCCAGCAGCTCTGAAGCCTTGCTAATCGCATCCTACAATGAGCAGTTCTTC; CDR3: CASSSEALLIASYNEQFF; size: few; V: TRBV5-8; D: -; J: TRBJ2-1
DNA: TGTGCCAGCAGCGTAGGCGGGAATACGCAGTATTTT; CDR3: CASSVGGNTQYF; size: -; V: TRBV9; D: -; J: TRBJ2-3
DNA: TGTGCCAGCAGTTTTCTCGGGACTAGCGGGAGGAGGTATAATGAGCAGTTCTTC; CDR3: CASSFLGTSGRRYNEQFF; size: -; V: TRBV27; D: TRBD2; J: TRBJ2-1
DNA: TGTGCCAGCAGCCACTTGCCCGGACAGGGGATCGAGCAGTACTTC; CDR3: CASSHLPGQGIEQYF; size: -; V: TRBV4-2; D: TRBD1; J: TRBJ2-7
DNA: TGTGCCAGCAGCCCCCCCAACCAAGAGACCCAGTACTTC; CDR3: CASSPPNQETQYF; size: -; V: TRBV7-9; D: -; J: TRBJ2-5
DNA: TGTGCCAGCAGCTTAGCACCGGGACTAGCTAACAATGAGCAGTTCTTC; CDR3: CASSLAPGLANNEQFF; size: -; V: TRBV7-8; D: TRBD2; J: TRBJ2-1
DNA: TGTGCCAGCAGACCCGGGACAGGGTCTGGAAACACCATATATTTT; CDR3: CASRPGTGSGNTIYF; size: -; V: TRBV9; D: TRBD1; J: TRBJ1-3
DNA: TGTGCCAGCAGCCCAGGGACTTGGCCCTTTGAGCAGTTCTTC; CDR3: CASSPGTWPFEQFF; size: -; V: TRBV7-3; D: -; J: TRBJ2-1
DNA: TGTGCCAGCAGCGTAGGAGCGGGAGGGTGGGCCAACGAGCAGTACTTC; CDR3: CASSVGAGGWANEQYF; size: -; V: TRBV9; D: TRBD2; J: TRBJ2-7
DNA: TGTGCCAGCAGCTTGGGGACAGGGGGCGGGTACGAGCAGTACTTC; CDR3: CASSLGTGGGYEQYF; size: -; V: TRBV9; D: TRBD1; J: TRBJ2-7
DNA: TGTGCCAGTAGTATAACGGGACAGGGGCTAAGCTACGAGCAGTACTTC; CDR3: CASSITGQGLSYEQYF; size: -; V: TRBV19; D: TRBD1; J: TRBJ2-7